A selection of T cell receptor beta chains follows, all from one sample in a study of CD8+ T cells in alopecia areata. Data came from immunoSEQ multiplex PCR; TCRdb stores just in-frame clones and leaves some out. In the table there are 60,000 to 85,000 clones, approximately 70% of which are singletons. The sequenced sample was CD8+ T cells sorted from blood, obtained at week 24, from a patient treated with tofacitinib. The receptor source for this set is a human donor with alopecia areata. Both conserved end residues are part of each CDR3. The D gene is left open where the match is weak. Only part of the rows carry a size: once, few, many, or a class if the clone is expanded.

V gene	CDR3 length	J gene	D gene	clone size	CDR3 protein	CDR3 DNA
TRBV7-6	13	TRBJ2-7	.	.	CASSFSSSYEQYF	TGTGCCAGCAGCTTCTCAAGCTCCTACGAGCAGTACTTC
TRBV9	15	TRBJ1-5	.	.	CASSPTGQGNQPQHF	TGTGCCAGCAGCCCAACCGGCCAGGGGAATCAGCCCCAGCATTTT
TRBV5-1	15	TRBJ2-3	TRBD1	.	CASSLERGQADTQYF	TGCGCCAGCAGCTTGGAGAGGGGGCAGGCAGATACGCAGTATTTT
TRBV4-1	14	TRBJ2-7	.	.	CASSQEGSPREQYF	TGCGCCAGCAGCCAAGAGGGCTCGCCGAGGGAGCAGTACTTC
TRBV2	18	TRBJ2-5	.	.	CASSQSASMGGAQETQYF	TGTGCCAGCAGTCAATCGGCCTCCATGGGCGGGGCGCAAGAGACCCAGTACTTC
TRBV5-8	18	TRBJ1-4	.	.	CASSQETLDARINEKLFF	TGCGCCAGCAGCCAAGAAACACTAGACGCTAGAATTAATGAAAAACTGTTTTTT
TRBV4-3	16	TRBJ2-2	.	few	CASSQDYPRDTGELFF	TGCGCCAGCAGCCAAGATTACCCCAGAGATACCGGGGAGCTGTTTTTT
TRBV27	12	TRBJ1-2	TRBD1	few	CASSDRVWGYTF	TGTGCCAGCAGTGACAGGGTATGGGGCTACACCTTC
TRBV4-3	16	TRBJ2-1	.	.	CASSQRQDSYYNEQFF	TGCGCCAGCAGCCAGAGACAGGACAGCTATTACAATGAGCAGTTCTTC
TRBV29-1	12	TRBJ2-7	.	.	CSVEFSTYEQYF	TGCAGCGTTGAATTCAGTACCTACGAGCAGTACTTC
TRBV4-1	16	TRBJ2-5	TRBD2	.	CASSRLTSGVEETQYF	TGCGCCAGCAGCCGTCTGACTAGCGGGGTGGAAGAGACCCAGTACTTC
TRBV28	16	TRBJ2-4	.	.	CASSFLTGITKNIQYF	TGTGCCAGCAGTTTCTTAACAGGGATAACCAAAAACATTCAGTACTTC
TRBV27	12	TRBJ1-1	TRBD1	.	CASRTGRTEAFF	TGTGCCAGCCGGACAGGGCGGACTGAAGCTTTCTTT
TRBV5-4	15	TRBJ2-1	TRBD2	few	CASSSLAGAPNEQFF	TGTGCCAGCAGTTCCCTAGCGGGAGCCCCCAATGAGCAGTTCTTC